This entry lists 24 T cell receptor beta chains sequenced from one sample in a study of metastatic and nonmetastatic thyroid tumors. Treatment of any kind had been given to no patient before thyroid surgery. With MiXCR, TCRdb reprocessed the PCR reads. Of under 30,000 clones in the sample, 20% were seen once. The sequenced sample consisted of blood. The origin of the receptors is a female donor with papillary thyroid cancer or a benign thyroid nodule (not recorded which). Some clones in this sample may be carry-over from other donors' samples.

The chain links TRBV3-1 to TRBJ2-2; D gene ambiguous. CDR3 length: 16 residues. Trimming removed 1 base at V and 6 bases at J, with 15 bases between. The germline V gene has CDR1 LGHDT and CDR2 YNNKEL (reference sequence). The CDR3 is CASSQVVSTLAGELFF. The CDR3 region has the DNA TGTGCCAGCAGCCAAGTTGTTAGCACATTAGCCGGGGAGCTGTTTTTT.

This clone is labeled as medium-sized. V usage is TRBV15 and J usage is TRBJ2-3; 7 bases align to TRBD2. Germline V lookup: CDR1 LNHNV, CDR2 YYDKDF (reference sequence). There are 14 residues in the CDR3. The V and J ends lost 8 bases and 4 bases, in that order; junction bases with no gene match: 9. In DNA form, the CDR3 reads TGTGCCACCTCCGGAGCGGGAAGTGCAGATACGCAGTATTTT. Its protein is CATSGAGSADTQYF. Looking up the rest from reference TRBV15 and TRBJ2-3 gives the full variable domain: DAMVIQNPRYQVTQFGKPVTLSCSQTLNHNVMYWYQQKSSQAPKLLFHYYDKDFNNEADTPDNFQSRRPNTSFCFLDIRSPGLGDTAMYLCATSGAGSADTQYFGPGTRLTVL.

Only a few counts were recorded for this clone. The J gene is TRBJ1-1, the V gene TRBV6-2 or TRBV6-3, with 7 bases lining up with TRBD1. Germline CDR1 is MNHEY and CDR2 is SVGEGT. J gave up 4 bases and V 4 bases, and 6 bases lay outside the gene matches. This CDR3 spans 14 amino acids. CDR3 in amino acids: CASSSGQGGTEAFF. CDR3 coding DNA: TGTGCCAGCAGTTCGGGGCAGGGGGGCACTGAAGCTTTCTTT.

The CDR3 protein is CSASDGSYEQYF. In DNA form, the CDR3 reads TGCAGTGCTTCGGACGGTTCCTACGAGCAGTACTTC. The chain recombines TRBV20-1 with TRBJ2-7, with D unresolved. Germline V gene sequence: CDR1 DFQATT, CDR2 SNEGSKA (reference sequence). The V gene lost 5 bases and the J gene lost 1 base, with 9 bases spanning the gap. The CDR3 has 12 residues.

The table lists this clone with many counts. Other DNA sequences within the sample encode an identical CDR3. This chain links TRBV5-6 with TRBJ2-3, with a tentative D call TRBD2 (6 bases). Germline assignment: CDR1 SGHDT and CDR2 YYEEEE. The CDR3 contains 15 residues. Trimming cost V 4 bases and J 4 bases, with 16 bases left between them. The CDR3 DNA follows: TGTGCCAGCAGCGCCTTAACTAGGGACTCAGATACGCAGTATTTT. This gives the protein CASSALTRDSDTQYF.

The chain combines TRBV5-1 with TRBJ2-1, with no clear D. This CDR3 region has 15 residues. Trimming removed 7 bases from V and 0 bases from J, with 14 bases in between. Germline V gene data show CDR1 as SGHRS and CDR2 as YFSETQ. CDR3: CASVTHSSSYNEQFF. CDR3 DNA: TGCGCCAGCGTCACTCATTCGAGCTCCTACAATGAGCAGTTCTTC.

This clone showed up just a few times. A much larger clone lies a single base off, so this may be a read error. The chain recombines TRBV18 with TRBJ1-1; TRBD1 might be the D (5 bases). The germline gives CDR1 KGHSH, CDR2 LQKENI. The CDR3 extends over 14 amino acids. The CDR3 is CASSPGTGNTDAFF. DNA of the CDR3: TGTGCCAGCTCACCCGGGACGGGGAACACTGATGCTTTCTTT.

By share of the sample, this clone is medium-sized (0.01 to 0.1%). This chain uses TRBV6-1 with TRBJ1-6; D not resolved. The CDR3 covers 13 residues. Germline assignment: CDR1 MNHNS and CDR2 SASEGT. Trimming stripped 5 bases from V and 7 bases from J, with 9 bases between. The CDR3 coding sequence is TGTGCCAGCAGTTTAAGTTTCAATTCACCCCTCCACTTT. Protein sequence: CASSLSFNSPLHF.

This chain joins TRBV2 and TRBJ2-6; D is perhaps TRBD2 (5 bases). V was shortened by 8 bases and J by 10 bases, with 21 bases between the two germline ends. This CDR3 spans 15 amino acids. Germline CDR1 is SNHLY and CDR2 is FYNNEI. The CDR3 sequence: CASLLGSVGSNVLTF. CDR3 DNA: TGTGCCAGCTTGTTGGGGAGCGTCGGGTCTAACGTCCTGACTTTC.

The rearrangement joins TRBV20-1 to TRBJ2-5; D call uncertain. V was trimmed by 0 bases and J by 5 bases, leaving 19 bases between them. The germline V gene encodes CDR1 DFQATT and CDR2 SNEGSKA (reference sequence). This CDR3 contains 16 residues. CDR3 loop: CSARDLCFSGGETQYF. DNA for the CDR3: TGCAGTGCTAGAGATCTATGCTTCTCTGGTGGGGAGACCCAGTACTTC.

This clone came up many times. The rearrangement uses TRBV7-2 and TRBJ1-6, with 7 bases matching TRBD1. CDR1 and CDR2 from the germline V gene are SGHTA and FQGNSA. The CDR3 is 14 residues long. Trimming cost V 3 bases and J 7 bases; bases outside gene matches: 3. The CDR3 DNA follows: TGTGCCAGCAGCTTCGACAGGGTGAATTCACCCCTCCACTTT. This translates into CASSFDRVNSPLHF.

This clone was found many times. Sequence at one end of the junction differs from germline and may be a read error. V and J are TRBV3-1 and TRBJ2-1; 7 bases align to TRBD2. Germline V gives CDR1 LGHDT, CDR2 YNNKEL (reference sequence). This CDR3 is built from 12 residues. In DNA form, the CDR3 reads TGTGCCAGCAGACAAGGGAGGGATGAGCAGTTCTTC. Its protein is CASRQGRDEQFF.

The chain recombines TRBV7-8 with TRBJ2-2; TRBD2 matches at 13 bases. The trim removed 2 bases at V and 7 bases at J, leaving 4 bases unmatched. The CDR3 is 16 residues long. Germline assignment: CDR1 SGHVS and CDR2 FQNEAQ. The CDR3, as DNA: TGTGCCAGCAGCTTAACGGGACTAGCGGGGTTCGGGGAGCTGTTTTTT. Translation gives CASSLTGLAGFGELFF.

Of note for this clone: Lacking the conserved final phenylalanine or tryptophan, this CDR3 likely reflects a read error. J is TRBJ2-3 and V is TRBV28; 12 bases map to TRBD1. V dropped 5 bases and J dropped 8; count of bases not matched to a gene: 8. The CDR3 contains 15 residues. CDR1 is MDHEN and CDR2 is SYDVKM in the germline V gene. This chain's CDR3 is CASSTPGQGASTQYL. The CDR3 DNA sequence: TGTGCCAGCAGTACCCCGGGACAGGGGGCAAGTACGCAGTATCTT.

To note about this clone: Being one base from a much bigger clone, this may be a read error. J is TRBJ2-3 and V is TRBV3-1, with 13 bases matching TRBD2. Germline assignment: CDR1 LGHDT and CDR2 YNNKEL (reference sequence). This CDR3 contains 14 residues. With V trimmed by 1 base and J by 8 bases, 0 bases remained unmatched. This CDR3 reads CASSQGLAGGTQYF. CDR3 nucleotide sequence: TGTGCCAGCAGCCAAGGACTAGCGGGAGGTACGCAGTATTTT.

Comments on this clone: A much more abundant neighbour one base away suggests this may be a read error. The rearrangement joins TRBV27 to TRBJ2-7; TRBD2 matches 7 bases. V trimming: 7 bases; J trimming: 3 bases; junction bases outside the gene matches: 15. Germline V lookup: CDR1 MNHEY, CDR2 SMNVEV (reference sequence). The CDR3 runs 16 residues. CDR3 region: CASKLSGTGGSYEQYF. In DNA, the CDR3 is TGTGCCAGCAAGCTTTCGGGGACTGGCGGGAGCTACGAGCAGTACTTC.

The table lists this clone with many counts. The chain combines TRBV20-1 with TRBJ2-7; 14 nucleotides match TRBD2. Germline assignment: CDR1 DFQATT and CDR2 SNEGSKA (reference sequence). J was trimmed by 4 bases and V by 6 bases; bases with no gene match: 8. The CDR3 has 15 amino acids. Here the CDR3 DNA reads TGCAGTGCACAAGGGTGGACTAGCGGGAGGTACGAGCAGTACTTC. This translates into CSAQGWTSGRYEQYF.

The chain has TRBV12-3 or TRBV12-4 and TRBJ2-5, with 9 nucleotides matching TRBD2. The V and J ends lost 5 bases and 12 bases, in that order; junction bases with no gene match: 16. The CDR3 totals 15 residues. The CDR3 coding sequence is TGTGCCAGCAGTGAGCTAGCGGGGCCCAGAGGTACCGAGTACTTC. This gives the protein CASSELAGPRGTEYF.

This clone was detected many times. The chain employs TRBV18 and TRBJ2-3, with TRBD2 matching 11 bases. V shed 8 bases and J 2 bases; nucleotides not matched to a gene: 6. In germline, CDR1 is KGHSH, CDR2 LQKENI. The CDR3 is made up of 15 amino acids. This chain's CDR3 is CASAAGLADTDTQYF. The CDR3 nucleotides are TGTGCCAGCGCCGCGGGACTAGCGGACACAGATACGCAGTATTTT.

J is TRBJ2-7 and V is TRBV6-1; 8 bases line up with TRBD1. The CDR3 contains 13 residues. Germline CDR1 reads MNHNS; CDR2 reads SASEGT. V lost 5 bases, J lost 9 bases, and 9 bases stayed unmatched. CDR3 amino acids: CASSSPGGEWQYF. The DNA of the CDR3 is TGTGCCAGCAGTTCCCCAGGGGGCGAGTGGCAGTACTTC.

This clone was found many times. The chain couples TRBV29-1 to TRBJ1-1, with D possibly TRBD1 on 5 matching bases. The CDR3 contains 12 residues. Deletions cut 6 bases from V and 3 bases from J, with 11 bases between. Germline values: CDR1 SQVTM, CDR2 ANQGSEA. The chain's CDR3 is CSVGDQYTEAFF. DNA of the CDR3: TGCAGCGTGGGGGACCAATACACTGAAGCTTTCTTT.

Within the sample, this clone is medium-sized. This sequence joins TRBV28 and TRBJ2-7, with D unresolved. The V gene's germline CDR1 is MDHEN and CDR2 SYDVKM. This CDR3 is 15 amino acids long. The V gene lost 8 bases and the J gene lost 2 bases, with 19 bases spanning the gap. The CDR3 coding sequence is TGTGCCAGCTCTACCCCCGCGGCGGTGACCTACGAGCAGTACTTC. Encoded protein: CASSTPAAVTYEQYF.

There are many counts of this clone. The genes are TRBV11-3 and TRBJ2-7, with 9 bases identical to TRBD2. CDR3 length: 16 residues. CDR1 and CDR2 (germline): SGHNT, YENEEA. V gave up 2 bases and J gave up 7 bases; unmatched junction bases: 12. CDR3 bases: TGTGCCAGCAGCTTACCCCTAGCGGGGTCCTATGAGGAGCAGTACTTC. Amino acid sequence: CASSLPLAGSYEEQYF.

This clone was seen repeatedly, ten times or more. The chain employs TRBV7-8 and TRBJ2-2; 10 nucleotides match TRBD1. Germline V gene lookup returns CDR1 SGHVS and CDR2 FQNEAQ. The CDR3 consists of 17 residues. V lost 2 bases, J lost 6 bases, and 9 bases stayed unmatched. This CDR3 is CASSLLKGTGVSGELFF. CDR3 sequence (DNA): TGTGCCAGCAGCTTACTTAAAGGGACAGGGGTTTCCGGGGAGCTGTTTTTT. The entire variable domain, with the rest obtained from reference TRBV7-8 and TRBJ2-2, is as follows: GAGVSQSPRYKVAKRGQDVALRCDPISGHVSLFWYQQALGQGPEFLTYFQNEAQLDKSGLPSDRFFAERPEGSVSTLKIQRTQQEDSAVYLCASSLLKGTGVSGELFFGEGSRLTVL.